The entry below gives a single T cell receptor beta chain sequence along with its context. The data originate from a study of blood T cell repertoires in COVID-19. Study background: Samples taken during acute and convalescent COVID-19 were collected in the United States, Italy and Spain.

In the study's own analysis: The authors estimated nucleated cell counts from reference gene primer amplification. Repertoires were generated with immunoSEQ multiplex PCR, while TCRdb's copy carries only in-frame clones and drops some. Clone size and the V and J calls come from that table; the DNA yielded D and trimming. The sample yields some 96,000 clones, 90% seen once. The material sequenced was peripheral blood. The sequence was obtained from a man aged 55 to 69 with acute or convalescent COVID-19.

CDR3: CATSGTPDQPQHF. The CDR3 nucleotides read TGTGCCACAAGCGGGACACCCGATCAGCCCCAGCATTTT. This chain uses TRBV6-5 with TRBJ1-5; tentative D call: TRBD1 (6 bases). V dropped 10 bases and J dropped 5 bases, with 15 bases sitting between them. CDR1 and CDR2 from the germline V gene are MNHEY and SVGAGI. The CDR3 is 13 residues long.